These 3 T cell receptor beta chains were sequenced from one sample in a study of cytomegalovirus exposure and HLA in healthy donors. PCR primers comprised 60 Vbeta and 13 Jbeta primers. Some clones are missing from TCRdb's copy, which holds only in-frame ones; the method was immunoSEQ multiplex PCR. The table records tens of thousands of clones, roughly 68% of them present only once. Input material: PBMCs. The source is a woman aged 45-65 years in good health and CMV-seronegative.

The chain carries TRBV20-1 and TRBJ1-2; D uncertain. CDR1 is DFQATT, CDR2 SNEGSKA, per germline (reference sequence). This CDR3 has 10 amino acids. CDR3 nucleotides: TGCGGCAGCTACAGTCTTGGCTACACCTTC. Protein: CGSYSLGYTF.

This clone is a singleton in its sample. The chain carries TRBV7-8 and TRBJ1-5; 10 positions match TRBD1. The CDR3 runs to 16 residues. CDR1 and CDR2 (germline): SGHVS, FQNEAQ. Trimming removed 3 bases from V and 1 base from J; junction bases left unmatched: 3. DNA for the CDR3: TGTGCCAGCAGCTTCCTGACAGGGGGCAGCAATCAGCCCCAGCATTTT. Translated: CASSFLTGGSNQPQHF.

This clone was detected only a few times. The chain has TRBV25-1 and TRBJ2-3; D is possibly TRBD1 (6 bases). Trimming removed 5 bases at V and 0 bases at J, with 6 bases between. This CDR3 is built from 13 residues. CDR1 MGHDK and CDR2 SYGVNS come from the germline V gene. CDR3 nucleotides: TGTGCCAGCAGTCAGGGGAGCACAGATACGCAGTATTTT. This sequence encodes CASSQGSTDTQYF.